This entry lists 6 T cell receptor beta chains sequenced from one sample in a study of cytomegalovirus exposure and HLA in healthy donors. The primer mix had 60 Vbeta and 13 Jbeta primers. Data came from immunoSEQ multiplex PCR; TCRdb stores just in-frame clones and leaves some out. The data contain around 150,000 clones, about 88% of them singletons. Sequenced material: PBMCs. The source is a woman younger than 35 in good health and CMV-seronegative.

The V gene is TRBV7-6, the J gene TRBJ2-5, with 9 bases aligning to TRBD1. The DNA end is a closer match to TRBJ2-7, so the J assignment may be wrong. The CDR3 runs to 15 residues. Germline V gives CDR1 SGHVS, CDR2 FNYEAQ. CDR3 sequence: CASSLGGQGAYEQYF. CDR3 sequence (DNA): TGTGCCAGCAGCTTAGGGGGACAGGGAGCCTACGAGCAGTACTTC.

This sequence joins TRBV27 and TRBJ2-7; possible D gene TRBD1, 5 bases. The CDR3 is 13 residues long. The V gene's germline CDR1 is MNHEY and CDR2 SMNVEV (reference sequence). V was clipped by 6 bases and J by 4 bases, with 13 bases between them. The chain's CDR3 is CASRTIDSYEQYF. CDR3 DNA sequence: TGTGCCAGCAGAACCATCGACAGTTACGAGCAGTACTTC.

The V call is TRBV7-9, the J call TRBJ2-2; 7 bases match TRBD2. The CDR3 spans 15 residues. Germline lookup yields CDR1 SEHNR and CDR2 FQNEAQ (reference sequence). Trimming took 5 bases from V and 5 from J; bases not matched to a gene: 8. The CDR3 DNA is TGTGCCAGCAGCCAAGACCCGGGAGGAACCGGGGAGCTGTTTTTT. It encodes CASSQDPGGTGELFF. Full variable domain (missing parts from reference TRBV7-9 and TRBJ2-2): DTGVSQNPRHKITKRGQNVTFRCDPISEHNRLYWYRQTLGQGPEFLTYFQNEAQLEKSRLLSDRFSAERPKGSFSTLEIQRTEQGDSAMYLCASSQDPGGTGELFFGEGSRLTVL.

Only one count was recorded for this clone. CDR3 nucleotide sequence: TGTGCCAGCAGCTTTACAGTGGGCACAGATACGCAGTATTTT. Protein product: CASSFTVGTDTQYF. This chain connects TRBV5-4 to TRBJ2-3; D gene uncertain. The CDR3 is 14 residues long. The germline V and J ends were trimmed by 2 bases and 1 base, with 8 bases remaining between them. Germline V gives CDR1 SGHNT, CDR2 YYREEE (reference sequence).

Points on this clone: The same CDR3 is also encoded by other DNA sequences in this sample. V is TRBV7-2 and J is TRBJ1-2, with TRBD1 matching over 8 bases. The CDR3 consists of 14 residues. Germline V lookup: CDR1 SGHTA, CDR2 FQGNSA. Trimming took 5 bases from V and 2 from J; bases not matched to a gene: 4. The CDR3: CASSPGQGNYGYTF. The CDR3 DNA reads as TGTGCCAGCAGCCCCGGACAGGGAAACTATGGCTACACCTTC.

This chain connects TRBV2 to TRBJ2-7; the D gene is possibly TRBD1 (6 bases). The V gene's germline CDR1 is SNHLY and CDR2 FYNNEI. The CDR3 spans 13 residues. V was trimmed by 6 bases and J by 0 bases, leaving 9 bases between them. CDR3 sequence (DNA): TGTGCCAGCAGGGACAGATACTCCTACGAGCAGTACTTC. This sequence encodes CASRDRYSYEQYF.